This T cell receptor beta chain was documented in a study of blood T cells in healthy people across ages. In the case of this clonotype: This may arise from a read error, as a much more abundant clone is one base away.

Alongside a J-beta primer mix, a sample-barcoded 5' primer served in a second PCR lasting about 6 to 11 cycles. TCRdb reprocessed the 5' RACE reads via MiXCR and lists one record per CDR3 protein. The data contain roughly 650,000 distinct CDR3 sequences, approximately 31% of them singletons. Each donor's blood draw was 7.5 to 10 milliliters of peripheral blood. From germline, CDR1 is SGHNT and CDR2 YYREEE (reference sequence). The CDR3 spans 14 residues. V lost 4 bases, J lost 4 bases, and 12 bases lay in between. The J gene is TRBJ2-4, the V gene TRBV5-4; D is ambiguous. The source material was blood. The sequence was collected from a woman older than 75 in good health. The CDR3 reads CASSTDDGKNIQYF. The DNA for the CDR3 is TGTGCCAGCAGCACCGACGACGGGAAAAACATTCAGTACTTC.